This record looks at one TCR beta chain sequence and its context. The data are from a study of cytomegalovirus exposure and HLA in healthy donors. PCR amplification relied on 60 Vbeta primers (plus 13 Jbeta primers). Data came from immunoSEQ multiplex PCR; TCRdb stores just in-frame clones and leaves some out. In all, the sample yields 100,000 to 150,000 clones. The sequenced sample was PBMCs. The clonotype originates from a woman in her thirties or forties in good health and CMV-seronegative.

The CDR3 protein is CASSLKSGQETQYF. CDR3 in DNA: TGTGCCAGCAGCTTGAAGTCAGGCCAAGAGACCCAGTACTTC. The chain has TRBV5-6 and TRBJ2-5, with unresolved D. V was shortened by 1 base and J by 1 base, with 8 bases between the two germline ends. The germline gives CDR1 SGHDT, CDR2 YYEEEE. The CDR3 extends over 14 amino acids. The full variable domain, its missing parts supplied by reference TRBV5-6 and TRBJ2-5, is DAGVTQSPTHLIKTRGQQVTLRCSPKSGHDTVSWYQQALGQGPQFIFQYYEEEERQRGNFPDRFSGHQFPNYSSELNVNALLLGDSALYLCASSLKSGQETQYFGPGTRLLVL.